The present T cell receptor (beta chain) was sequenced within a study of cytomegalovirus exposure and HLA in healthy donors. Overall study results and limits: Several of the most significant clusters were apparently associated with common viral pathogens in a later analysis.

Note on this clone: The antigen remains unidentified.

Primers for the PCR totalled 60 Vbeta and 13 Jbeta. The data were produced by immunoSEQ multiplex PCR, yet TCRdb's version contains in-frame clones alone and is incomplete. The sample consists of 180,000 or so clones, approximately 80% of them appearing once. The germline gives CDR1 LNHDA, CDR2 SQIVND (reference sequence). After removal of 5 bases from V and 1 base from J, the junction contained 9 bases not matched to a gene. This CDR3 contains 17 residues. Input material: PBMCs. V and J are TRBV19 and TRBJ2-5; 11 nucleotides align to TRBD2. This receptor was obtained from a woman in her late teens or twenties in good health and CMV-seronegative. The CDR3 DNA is TGTGCCAGTAGTTTCCGCTTAGCGGGAGGGGGCCAAGAGACCCAGTACTTC. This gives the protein CASSFRLAGGGQETQYF. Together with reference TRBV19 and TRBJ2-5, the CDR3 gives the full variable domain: DGGITQSPKYLFRKEGQNVTLSCEQNLNHDAMYWYRQDPGQGLRLIYYSQIVNDFQKGDIAEGYSVSREKKESFPLTVTSAQKNPTAFYLCASSFRLAGGGQETQYFGPGTRLLVL.